This T cell receptor (beta chain) comes out of a study of tumor-infiltrating lymphocytes in oesophageal squamous cell carcinoma. In this sample, this clonotype turned up a few times. TCRdb independently ran MiXCR on the PCR reads; one entry per CDR3 protein. The data show tens of thousands of distinct CDR3 sequences, approximately 34% seen once. The specimen was esophageal tumor tissue. The TCR comes from a female donor with esophageal squamous cell carcinoma.

For the CDR3, the DNA is TGTGCCAGCAGCTTGTTAAATGAGCAGTTCTTC. It yields the protein CASSLLNEQFF. The J gene is TRBJ2-3, the V gene TRBV7-8; no clear D gene. The J call may not be correct, given that the DNA end is closer to TRBJ2-1. Germline V gene lookup returns CDR1 SGHVS and CDR2 FQNEAQ. The CDR3 totals 11 residues.